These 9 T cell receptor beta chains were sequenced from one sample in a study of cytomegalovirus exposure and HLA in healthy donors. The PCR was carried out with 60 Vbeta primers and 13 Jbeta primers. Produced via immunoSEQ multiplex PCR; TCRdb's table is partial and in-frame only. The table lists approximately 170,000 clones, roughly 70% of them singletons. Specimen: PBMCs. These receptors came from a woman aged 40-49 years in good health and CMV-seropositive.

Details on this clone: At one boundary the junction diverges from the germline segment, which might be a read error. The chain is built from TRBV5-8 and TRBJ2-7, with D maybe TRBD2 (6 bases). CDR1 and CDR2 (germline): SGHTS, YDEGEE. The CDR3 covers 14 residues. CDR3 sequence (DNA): TGTGCCGGCAGCTCGCGGGACTTAAGGCGAGGGCAGTACTTC. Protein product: CAGSSRDLRRGQYF.

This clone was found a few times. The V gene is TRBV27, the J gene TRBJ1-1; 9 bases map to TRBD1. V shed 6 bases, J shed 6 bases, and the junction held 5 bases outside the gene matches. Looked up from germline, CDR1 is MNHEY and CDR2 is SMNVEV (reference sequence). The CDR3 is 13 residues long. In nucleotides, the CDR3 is TGTGCCAGCAGCCAACAGGGGGCACCTGAAGCTTTCTTT. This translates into CASSQQGAPEAFF.

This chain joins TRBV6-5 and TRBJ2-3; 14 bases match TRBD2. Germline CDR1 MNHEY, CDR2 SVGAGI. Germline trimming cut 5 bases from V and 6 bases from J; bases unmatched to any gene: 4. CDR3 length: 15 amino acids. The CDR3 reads CASSATSGGVDTQYF. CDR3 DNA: TGTGCCAGCAGTGCGACTAGCGGGGGGGTTGATACGCAGTATTTT.

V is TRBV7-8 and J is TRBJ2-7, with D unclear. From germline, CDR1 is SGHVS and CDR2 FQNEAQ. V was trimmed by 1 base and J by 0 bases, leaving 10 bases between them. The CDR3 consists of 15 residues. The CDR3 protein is CASSLETTSSYEQYF. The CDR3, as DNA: TGTGCCAGCAGCTTAGAAACTACCAGCTCCTACGAGCAGTACTTC.

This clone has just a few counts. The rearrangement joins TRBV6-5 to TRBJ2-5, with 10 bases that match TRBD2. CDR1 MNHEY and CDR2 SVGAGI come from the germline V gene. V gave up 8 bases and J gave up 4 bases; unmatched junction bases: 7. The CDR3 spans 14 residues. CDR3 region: CASLGAGGGETQYF. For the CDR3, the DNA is TGTGCCAGCCTGGGAGCGGGAGGGGGAGAGACCCAGTACTTC.

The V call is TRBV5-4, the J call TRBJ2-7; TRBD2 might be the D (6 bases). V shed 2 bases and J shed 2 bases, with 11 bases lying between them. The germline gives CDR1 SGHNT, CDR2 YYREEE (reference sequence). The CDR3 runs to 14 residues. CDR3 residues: CASSFTGTPYEQYF. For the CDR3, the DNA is TGTGCCAGCAGCTTTACCGGGACTCCCTACGAGCAGTACTTC. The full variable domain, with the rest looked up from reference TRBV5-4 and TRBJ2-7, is ETGVTQSPTHLIKTRGQQVTLRCSSQSGHNTVSWYQQALGQGPQFIFQYYREEENGRGNFPPRFSGLQFPNYSSELNVNALELDDSALYLCASSFTGTPYEQYFGPGTRLTVT.

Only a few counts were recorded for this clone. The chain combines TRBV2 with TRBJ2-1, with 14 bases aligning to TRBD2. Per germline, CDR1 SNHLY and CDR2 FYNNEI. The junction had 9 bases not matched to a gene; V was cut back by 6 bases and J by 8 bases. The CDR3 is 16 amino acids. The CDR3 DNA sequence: TGTGCCAGCAGCACCGGACTAGCGGGAGGTATGGATGAGCAGTTCTTC. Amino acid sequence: CASSTGLAGGMDEQFF.

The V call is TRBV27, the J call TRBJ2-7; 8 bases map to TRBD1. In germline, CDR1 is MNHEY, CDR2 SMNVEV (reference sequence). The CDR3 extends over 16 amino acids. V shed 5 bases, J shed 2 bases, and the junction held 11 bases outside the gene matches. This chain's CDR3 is CASSIGQGLRPYEQYF. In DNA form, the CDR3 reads TGTGCCAGCAGTATAGGACAGGGCCTTAGACCCTACGAGCAGTACTTC.

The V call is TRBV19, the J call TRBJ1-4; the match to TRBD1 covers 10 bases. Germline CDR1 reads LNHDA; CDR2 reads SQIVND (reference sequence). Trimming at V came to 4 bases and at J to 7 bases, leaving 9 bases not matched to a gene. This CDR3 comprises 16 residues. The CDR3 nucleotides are TGTGCCAGTAGTACGACAGGGGGCCGGGACCGTGAAAAACTGTTTTTT. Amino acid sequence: CASSTTGGRDREKLFF.